This T cell receptor beta chain is drawn from a study of long-term antiretroviral therapy in people with HIV. This CDR3 spans 16 amino acids. Germline V gene lookup returns CDR1 MNHNY and CDR2 SVGAGI (reference sequence). V was trimmed by 6 bases and J by 2 bases, leaving 18 bases between them. The immunoSEQ assay was v3.0, run at survey level. TCRdb keeps only in-frame clones here, not all; method: immunoSEQ multiplex PCR. The table lists about 22,000 clones, about 86% of them singletons, with approximately 5% in the top ten. The chain links TRBV6-6 to TRBJ2-3; tentatively, D is TRBD1 (6 bases). The origin of this receptor is a man in his sixties with HIV. This specimen consisted of unsorted PBMCs, obtained 1.3 years after starting antiretroviral therapy. CDR3 in DNA: TGTGCCAGCAGAGACCCTGGACAGAGGACCACAGATACGCAGTATTTT. It specifies CASRDPGQRTTDTQYF.